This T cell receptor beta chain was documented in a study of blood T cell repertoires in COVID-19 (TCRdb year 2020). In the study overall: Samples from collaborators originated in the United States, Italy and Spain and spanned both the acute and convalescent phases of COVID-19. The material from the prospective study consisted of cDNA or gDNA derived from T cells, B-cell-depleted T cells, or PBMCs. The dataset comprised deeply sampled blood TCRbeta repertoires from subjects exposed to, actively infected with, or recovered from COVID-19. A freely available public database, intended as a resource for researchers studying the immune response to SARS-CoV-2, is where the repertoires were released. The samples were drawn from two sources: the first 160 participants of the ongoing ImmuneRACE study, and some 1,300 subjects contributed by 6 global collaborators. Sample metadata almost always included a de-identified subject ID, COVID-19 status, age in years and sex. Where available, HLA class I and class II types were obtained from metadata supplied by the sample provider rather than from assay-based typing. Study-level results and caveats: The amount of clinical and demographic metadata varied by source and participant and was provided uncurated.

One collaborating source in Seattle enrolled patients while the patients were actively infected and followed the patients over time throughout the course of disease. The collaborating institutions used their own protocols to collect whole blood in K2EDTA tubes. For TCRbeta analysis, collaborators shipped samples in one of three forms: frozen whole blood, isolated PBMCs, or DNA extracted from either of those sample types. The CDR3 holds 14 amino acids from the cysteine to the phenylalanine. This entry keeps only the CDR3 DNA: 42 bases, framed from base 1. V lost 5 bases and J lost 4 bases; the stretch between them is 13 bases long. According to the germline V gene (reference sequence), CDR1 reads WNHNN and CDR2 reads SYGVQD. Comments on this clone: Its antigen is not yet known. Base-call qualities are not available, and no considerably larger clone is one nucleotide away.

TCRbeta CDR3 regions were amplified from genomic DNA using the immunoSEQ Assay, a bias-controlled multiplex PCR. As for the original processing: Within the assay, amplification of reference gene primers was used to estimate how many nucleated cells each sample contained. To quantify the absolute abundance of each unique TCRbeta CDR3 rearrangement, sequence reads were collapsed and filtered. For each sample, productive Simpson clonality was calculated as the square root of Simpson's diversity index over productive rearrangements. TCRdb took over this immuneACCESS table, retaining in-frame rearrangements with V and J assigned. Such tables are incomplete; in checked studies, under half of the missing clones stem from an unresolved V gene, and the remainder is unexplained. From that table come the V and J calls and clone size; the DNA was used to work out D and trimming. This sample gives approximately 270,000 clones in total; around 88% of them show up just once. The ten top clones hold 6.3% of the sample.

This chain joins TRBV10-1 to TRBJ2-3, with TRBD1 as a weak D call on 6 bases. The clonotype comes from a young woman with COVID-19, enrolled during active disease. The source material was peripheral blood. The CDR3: CASSRNRVPDTQYF. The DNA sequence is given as TGCGCCAGCAGTCGCAACAGGGTTCCAGATACGCAGTATTTT.